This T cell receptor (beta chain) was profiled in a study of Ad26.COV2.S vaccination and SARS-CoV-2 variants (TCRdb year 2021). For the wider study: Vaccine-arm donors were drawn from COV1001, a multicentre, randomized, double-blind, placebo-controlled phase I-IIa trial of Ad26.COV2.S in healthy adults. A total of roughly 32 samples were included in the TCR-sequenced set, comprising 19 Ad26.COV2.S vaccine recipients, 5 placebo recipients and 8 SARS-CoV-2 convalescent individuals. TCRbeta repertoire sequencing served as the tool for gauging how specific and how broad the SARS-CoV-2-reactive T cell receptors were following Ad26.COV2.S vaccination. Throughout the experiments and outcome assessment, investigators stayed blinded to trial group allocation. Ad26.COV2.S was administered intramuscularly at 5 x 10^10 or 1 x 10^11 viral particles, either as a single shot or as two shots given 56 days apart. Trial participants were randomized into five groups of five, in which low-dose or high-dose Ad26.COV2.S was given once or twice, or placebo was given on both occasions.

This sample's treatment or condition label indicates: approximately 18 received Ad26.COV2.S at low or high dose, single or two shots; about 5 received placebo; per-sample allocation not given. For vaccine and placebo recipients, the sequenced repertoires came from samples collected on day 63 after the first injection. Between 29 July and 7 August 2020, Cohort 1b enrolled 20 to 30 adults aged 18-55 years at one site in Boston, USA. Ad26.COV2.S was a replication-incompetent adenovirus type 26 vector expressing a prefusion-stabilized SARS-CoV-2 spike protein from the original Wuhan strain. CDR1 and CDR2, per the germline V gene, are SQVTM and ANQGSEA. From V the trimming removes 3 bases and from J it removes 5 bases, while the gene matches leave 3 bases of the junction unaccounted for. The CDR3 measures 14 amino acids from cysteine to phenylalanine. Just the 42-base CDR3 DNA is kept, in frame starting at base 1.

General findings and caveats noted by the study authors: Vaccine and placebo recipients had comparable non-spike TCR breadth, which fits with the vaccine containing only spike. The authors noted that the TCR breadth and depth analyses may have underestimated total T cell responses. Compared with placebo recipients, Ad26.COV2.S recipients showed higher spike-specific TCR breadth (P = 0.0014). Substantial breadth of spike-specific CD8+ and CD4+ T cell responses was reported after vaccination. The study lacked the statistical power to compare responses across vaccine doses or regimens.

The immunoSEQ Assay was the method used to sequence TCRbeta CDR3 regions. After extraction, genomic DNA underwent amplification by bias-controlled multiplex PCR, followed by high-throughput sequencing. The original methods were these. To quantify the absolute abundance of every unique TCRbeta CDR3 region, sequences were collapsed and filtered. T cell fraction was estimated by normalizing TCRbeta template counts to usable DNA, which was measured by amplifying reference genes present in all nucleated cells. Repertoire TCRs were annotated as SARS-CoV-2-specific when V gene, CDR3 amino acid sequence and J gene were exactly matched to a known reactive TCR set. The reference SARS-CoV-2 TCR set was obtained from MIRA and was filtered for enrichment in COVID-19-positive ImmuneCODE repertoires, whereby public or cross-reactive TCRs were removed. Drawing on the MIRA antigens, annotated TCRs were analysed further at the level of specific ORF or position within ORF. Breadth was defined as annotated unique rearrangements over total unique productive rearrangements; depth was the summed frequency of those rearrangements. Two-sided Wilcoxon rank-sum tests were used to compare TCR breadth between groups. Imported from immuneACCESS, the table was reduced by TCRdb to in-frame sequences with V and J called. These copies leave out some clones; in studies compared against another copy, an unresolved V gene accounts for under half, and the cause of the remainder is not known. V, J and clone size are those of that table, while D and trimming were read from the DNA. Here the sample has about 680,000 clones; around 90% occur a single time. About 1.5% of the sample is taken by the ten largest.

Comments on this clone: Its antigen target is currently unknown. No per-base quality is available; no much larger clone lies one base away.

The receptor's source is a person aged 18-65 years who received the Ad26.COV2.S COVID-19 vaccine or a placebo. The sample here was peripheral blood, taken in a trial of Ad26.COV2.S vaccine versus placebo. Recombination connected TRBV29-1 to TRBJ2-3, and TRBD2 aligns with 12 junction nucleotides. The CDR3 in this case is CSVEVLAGGDTQYF. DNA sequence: TGCAGCGTTGAGGTACTAGCGGGAGGAGATACGCAGTATTTT.